The present entry profiles one T cell receptor (beta chain) with its context. Repertoires were generated with immunoSEQ multiplex PCR, while TCRdb's copy carries only in-frame clones and drops some. The sample consists of about 260,000 clones, more than 80% of them appearing once. This record comes from a study of blood T cell repertoires in COVID-19. The germline gives CDR1 SNHLY, CDR2 FYNNEI. V gave up 3 bases and J gave up 4 bases, with 9 bases separating them. CDR3 size: 13 residues. Source material: peripheral blood. The chain recombines TRBV2 with TRBJ1-1; D not certain. The sequence was obtained from a woman aged 40 to 55 with acute or convalescent COVID-19. CDR3: CASSEEAFTEAFF. CDR3 nucleotide sequence: TGTGCCAGCAGTGAGGAGGCATTCACTGAAGCTTTCTTT.